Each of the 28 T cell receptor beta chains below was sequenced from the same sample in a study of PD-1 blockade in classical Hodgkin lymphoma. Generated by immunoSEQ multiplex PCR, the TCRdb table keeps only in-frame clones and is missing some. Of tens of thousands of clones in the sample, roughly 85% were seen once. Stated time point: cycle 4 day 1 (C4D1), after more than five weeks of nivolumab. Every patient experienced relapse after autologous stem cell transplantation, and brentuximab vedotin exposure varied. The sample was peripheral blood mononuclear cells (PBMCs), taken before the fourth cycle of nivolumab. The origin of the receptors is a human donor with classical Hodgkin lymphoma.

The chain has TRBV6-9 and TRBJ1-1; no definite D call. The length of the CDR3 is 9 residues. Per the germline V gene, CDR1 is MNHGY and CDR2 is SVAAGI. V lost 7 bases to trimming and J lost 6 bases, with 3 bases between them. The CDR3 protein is CASTPEAFF. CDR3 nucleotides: TGTGCCAGCACCCCTGAAGCTTTCTTT.

For the CDR3, the DNA is TGTGCCAGCAGCTTATGGGGGACAGAACACTATGGCTACACCTTC. Protein product: CASSLWGTEHYGYTF. V is TRBV7-9 and J is TRBJ1-2; 7 nucleotides match TRBD1. J lost 3 bases, V lost 2 bases, and 6 bases had no gene match. Per the germline V gene, CDR1 is SEHNR and CDR2 is FQNEAQ (reference sequence). This CDR3 is built from 15 residues.

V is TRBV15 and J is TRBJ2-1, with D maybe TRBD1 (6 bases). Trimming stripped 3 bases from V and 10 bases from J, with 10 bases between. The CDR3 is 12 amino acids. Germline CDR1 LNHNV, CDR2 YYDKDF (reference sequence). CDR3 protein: CATSRPGQEQFF. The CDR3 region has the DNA TGTGCCACCAGCAGGCCCGGACAGGAGCAGTTCTTC.

CDR3 residues: CASSLAPGLEETQYF. The CDR3 DNA reads TGCGCCAGCAGCTTGGCCCCGGGCTTGGAAGAGACCCAGTACTTC. The rearrangement joins TRBV5-1 to TRBJ2-5; no clear D. V lost 0 bases, J lost 3 bases, and 12 bases lay in between. The CDR3 has 15 residues. Germline CDR1 SGHRS, CDR2 YFSETQ. Full variable domain (remainder filled in from reference TRBV5-1 and TRBJ2-5): KAGVTQTPRYLIKTRGQQVTLSCSPISGHRSVSWYQQTPGQGLQFLFEYFSETQRNKGNFPGRFSGRQFSNSRSEMNVSTLELGDSALYLCASSLAPGLEETQYFGPGTRLLVL.

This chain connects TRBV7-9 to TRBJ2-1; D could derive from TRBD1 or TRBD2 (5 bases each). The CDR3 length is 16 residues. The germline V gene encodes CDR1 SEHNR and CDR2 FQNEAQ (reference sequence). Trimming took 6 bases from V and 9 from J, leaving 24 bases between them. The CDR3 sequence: CASRDEVRGIQGEQFF. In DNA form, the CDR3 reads TGTGCCAGCAGGGACGAAGTACGGGGCATTCAGGGTGAGCAGTTCTTC.

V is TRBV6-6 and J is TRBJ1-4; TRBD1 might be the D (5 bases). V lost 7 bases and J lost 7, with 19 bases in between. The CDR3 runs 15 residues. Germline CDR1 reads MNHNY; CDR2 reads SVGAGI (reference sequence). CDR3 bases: TGTGCCAGCAAGGGCCCTCTAACGGGGGGTGAAAAACTGTTTTTT. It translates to CASKGPLTGGEKLFF.

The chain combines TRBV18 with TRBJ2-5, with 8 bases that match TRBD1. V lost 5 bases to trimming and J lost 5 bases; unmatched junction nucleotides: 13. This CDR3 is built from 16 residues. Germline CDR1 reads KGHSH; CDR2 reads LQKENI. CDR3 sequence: CASSNTGKNRGETQYF. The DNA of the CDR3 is TGTGCCAGCTCAAACACCGGGAAGAACAGGGGGGAGACCCAGTACTTC.

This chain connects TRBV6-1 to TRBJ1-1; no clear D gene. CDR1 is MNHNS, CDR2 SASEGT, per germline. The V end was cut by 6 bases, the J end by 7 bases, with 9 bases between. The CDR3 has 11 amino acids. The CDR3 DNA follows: TGTGCCAGCAGGACCGTTGGTGAAGCTTTCTTT. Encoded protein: CASRTVGEAFF.

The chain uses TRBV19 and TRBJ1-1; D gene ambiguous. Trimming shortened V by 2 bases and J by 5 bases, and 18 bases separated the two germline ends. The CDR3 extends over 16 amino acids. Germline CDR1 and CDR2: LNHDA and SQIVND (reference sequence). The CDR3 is CASSIPPGLLGTEAFF. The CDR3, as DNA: TGTGCCAGTAGTATACCCCCCGGACTTCTGGGGACTGAAGCTTTCTTT.

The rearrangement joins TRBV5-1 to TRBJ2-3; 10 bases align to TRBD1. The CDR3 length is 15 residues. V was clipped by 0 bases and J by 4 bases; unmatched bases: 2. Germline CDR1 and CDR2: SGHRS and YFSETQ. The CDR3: CASSLVGQGSDTQYF. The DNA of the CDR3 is TGCGCCAGCAGCTTGGTGGGACAGGGGTCAGATACGCAGTATTTT.

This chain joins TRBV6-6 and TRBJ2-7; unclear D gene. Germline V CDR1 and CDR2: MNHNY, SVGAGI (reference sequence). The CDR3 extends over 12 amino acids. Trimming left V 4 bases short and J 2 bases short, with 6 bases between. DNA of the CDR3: TGTGCCAGCAGTTCCCCGCCCTACGAGCAGTACTTC. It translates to CASSSPPYEQYF.

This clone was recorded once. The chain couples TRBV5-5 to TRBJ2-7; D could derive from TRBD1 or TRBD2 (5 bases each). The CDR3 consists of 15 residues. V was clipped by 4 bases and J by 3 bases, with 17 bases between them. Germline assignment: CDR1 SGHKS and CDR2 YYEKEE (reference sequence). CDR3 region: CASSLQGDSSYEQYF. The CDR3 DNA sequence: TGTGCCAGCAGCCTGCAGGGAGATAGTAGCTACGAGCAGTACTTC.

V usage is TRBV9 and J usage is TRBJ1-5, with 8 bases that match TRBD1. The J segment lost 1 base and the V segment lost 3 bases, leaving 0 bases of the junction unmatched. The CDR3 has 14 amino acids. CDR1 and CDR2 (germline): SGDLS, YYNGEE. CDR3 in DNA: TGTGCCAGCAGCGGACAGGGGAGCAATCAGCCCCAGCATTTT. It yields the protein CASSGQGSNQPQHF.

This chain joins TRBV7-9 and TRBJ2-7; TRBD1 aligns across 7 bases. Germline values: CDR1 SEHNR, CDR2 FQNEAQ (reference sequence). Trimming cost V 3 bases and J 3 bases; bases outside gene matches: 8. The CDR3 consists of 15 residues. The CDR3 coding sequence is TGTGCCAGCAGCTTCCCGACAGGGTTAAACTACGAGCAGTACTTC. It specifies CASSFPTGLNYEQYF.

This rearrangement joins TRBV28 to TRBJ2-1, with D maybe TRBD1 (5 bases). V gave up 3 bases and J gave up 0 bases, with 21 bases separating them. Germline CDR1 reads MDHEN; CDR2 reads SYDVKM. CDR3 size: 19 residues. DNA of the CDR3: TGTGCCAGCAGTTTCCCGGGCTGGGGCTCTGCGAGCTCCTACAATGAGCAGTTCTTC. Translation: CASSFPGWGSASSYNEQFF.

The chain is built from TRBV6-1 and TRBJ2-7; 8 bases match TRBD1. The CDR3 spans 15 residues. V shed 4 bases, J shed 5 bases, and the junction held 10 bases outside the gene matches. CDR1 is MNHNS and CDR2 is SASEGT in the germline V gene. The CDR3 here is CASSAPRGQVNEQYF. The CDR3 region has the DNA TGTGCCAGCAGTGCCCCCAGGGGGCAAGTGAACGAGCAGTACTTC.

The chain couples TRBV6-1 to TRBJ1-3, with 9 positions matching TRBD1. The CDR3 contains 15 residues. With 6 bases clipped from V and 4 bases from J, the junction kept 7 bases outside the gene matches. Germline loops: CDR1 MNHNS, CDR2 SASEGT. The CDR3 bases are TGTGCCAGCAGAAGGGACAGGGATCAAGGAAACACCATATATTTT. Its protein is CASRRDRDQGNTIYF.

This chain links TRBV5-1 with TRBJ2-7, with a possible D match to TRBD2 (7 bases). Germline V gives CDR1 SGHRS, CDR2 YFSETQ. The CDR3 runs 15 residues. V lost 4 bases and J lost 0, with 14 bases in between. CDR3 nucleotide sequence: TGCGCCAGCAGCCCGGAGGGGGGGGTCTCCTACGAGCAGTACTTC. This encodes CASSPEGGVSYEQYF.

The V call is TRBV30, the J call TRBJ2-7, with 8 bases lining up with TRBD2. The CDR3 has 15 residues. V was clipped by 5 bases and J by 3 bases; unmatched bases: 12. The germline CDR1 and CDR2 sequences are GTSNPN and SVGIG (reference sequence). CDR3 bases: TGTGCCTGGCGCGGGGGGCTCGACGGATTCTACGAGCAGTACTTC. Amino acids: CAWRGGLDGFYEQYF.

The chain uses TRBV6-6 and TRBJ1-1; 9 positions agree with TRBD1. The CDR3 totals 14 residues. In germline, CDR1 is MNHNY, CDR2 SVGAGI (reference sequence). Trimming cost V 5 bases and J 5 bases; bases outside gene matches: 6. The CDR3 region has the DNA TGTGCCAGCAGTACGACACAGGGGGCGACTGAAGCTTTCTTT. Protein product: CASSTTQGATEAFF.

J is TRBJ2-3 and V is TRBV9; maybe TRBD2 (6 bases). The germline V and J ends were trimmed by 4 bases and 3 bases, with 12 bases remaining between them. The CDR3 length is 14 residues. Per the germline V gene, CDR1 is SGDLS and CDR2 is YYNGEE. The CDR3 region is CASSSQSGTDTQYF. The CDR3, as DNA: TGTGCCAGCAGCTCGCAGAGCGGGACAGATACGCAGTATTTT.

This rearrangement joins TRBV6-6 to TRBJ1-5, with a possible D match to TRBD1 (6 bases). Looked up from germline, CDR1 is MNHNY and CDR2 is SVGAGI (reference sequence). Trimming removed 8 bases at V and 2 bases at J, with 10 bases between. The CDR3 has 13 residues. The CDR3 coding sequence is TGTGCCAGCCTCCGACAGGGCAATCAGCCCCAGCATTTT. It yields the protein CASLRQGNQPQHF.

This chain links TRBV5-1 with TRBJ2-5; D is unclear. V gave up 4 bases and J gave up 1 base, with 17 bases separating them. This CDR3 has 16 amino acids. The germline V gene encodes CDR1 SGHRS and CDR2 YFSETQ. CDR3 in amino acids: CASSPTWTALQETQYF. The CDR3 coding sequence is TGCGCCAGCAGCCCCACCTGGACCGCACTCCAAGAGACCCAGTACTTC.

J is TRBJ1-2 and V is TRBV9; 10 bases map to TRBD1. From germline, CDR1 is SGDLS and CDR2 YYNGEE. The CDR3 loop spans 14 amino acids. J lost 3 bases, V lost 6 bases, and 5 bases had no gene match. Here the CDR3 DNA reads TGTGCCAGCAATTTCGGACAGGGGGACTATGGCTACACCTTC. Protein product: CASNFGQGDYGYTF.

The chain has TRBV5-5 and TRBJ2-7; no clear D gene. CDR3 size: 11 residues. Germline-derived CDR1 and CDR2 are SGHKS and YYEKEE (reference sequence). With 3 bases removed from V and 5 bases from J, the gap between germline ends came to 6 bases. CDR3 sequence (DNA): TGTGCCAGCAGCTCACTACACGAGCAGTACTTC. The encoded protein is CASSSLHEQYF.

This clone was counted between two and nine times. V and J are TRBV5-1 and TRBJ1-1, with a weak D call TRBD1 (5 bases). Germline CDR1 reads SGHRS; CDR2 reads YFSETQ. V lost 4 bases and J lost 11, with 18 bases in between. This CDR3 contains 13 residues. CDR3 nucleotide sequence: TGCGCCAGCAGCCCTACCGGGGCGGGCGTCGCTTTCTTT. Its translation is CASSPTGAGVAFF.

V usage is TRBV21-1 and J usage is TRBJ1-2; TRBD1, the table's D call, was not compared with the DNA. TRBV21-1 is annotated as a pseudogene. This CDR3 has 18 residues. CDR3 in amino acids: CASSPAGQCTQKEDGYTF. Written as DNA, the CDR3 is TGTGCCAGCAGCCCCGCCGGACAGTGCACCCAGAAAGAGGATGGCTACACCTTC.

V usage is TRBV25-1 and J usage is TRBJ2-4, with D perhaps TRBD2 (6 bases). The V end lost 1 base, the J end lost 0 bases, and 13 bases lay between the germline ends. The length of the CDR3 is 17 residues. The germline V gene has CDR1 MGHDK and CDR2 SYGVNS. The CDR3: CASSEFRRGLAKNIQYF. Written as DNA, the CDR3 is TGTGCCAGCAGTGAATTTCGGCGGGGCTTAGCCAAAAACATTCAGTACTTC.